Listed below are T cell receptor beta chains from one sample, sequenced in a study of T cell responses to AZD1222 COVID-19 vaccine. TCRdb's table, derived via immunoSEQ multiplex PCR, lists solely in-frame clones and lacks some. The sample lists about 110,000 clones; roughly 90% were seen once. Sequencing used peripheral blood, obtained 28 days after the second AZD1222 dose. Receptor source: an adult who received the AZD1222 COVID-19 vaccine. The CDR3 runs from the conserved cysteine through the conserved F or W. The order of the fields is V gene, clone size, D gene, J gene, CDR3 protein, CDR3 DNA. A D gene is named only where the DNA matches it firmly. Only part of the rows carry a size: once, few, many, or a class if the clone is expanded.

TRBV20-1	.	.	TRBJ1-2	CSARGLYGYTF	TGCAGTGCTAGAGGACTTTATGGCTACACCTTC
TRBV11-2	.	.	TRBJ1-5	CASSLTAAKNQPQHF	TGTGCCAGCAGCTTGACCGCGGCCAAAAATCAGCCCCAGCATTTT
TRBV18	few	TRBD2	TRBJ2-2	CASSPPEPTSAVSPGELFF	TGTGCCAGCTCACCACCGGAACCTACTAGCGCCGTTAGCCCCGGGGAGCTGTTTTTT
TRBV29-1	.	TRBD1	TRBJ1-1	CSGTGVSAANTEAFF	TGCAGCGGAACAGGGGTTTCCGCCGCGAACACTGAAGCTTTCTTT
TRBV6-5	few	TRBD1	TRBJ1-2	CASSFGTGGYGYTF	TGTGCCAGCAGTTTCGGGACAGGGGGCTATGGCTACACCTTC
TRBV5-1	.	TRBD1	TRBJ2-5	CATTDRGKTQYF	TGCGCCACCACGGACAGGGGAAAGACCCAGTACTTC
TRBV7-9	.	.	TRBJ1-1	CASSHEAAFF	TGTGCCAGCAGCCACGAGGCAGCTTTCTTT
TRBV4-1	.	.	TRBJ1-3	CASSQGTTGGNTIYF	TGCGCCAGCAGCCAAGGAACGACCGGTGGAAACACCATATATTTT
TRBV7-2	.	.	TRBJ2-7	CASTRQGGSPNYEQYF	TGTGCCAGCACCCGACAGGGAGGGTCCCCCAACTACGAGCAGTACTTC
TRBV7-9	once	.	TRBJ2-5	CASIPPGAVQETQYF	TGTGCCAGCATCCCCCCTGGGGCCGTCCAAGAGACCCAGTACTTC
TRBV27	.	TRBD1	TRBJ2-7	CASSPGQVGYEQYF	TGTGCCAGCAGTCCGGGACAGGTGGGCTACGAGCAGTACTTC
TRBV2	.	TRBD2	TRBJ2-7	CASRRSGSGYEQYF	TGTGCCAGCAGACGGAGCGGGAGTGGCTACGAGCAGTACTTC
TRBV19	.	.	TRBJ1-2	CASSIIGREVDGYTF	TGTGCCAGTAGTATTATCGGGAGGGAGGTCGATGGCTACACCTTC
TRBV11-3	.	.	TRBJ1-3	CASSATGGSGNTIYF	TGTGCCAGCAGCGCGACTGGCGGCTCTGGAAACACCATATATTTT
TRBV29-1	.	TRBD1	TRBJ2-1	CSVPGQHYNEQFF	TGCAGCGTTCCGGGACAGCACTACAATGAGCAGTTCTTC
TRBV27	once	TRBD1	TRBJ2-5	CASSFGTGLSEETQYF	TGTGCCAGCAGTTTTGGGACAGGGCTAAGCGAAGAGACCCAGTACTTC
TRBV6-6	.	TRBD1	TRBJ2-1	CASSYSGQTLNEQFF	TGTGCCAGCAGTTACTCGGGACAGACCCTCAATGAGCAGTTCTTC
TRBV5-1	.	.	TRBJ1-2	CASSLTENYGYTF	TGCGCCAGCAGCTTGACAGAGAACTATGGCTACACCTTC
TRBV7-2	.	.	TRBJ2-7	CASSPHGRAHYEQYF	TGTGCCAGCAGCCCCCACGGCCGCGCCCACTACGAGCAGTACTTC
TRBV9	.	.	TRBJ1-1	CASSTQTGLNTEAFF	TGTGCCAGCAGCACCCAGACAGGTTTGAACACTGAAGCTTTCTTT
TRBV6-5	.	.	TRBJ1-5	CASSSDRFNQPQHF	TGTGCCAGCAGTTCCGACAGGTTCAATCAGCCCCAGCATTTT
TRBV30	.	.	TRBJ1-3	CAYTDISGNTIYF	TGTGCCTACACGGACATTTCTGGAAACACCATATATTTT
TRBV30	once	.	TRBJ1-1	CAWGKEWDIAGLAFF	TGTGCCTGGGGGAAAGAATGGGACATCGCGGGGTTGGCTTTCTTT
TRBV19	.	.	TRBJ1-5	CASSAQDGTSAPQHF	TGTGCCAGTAGTGCGCAAGACGGGACCTCGGCTCCCCAGCATTTT